The 20 T cell receptor beta chains presented below share a single source sample, sequenced in a study of identical twins. TCRdb re-analysed the 5' RACE reads in MiXCR, keeping a single row per CDR3 protein. Counted here are approximately 500,000 distinct CDR3 sequences, roughly 24% occurring once; the ten biggest clones make up about 2.7%. The data were also submitted as part of a second study, on T cells expressing NK-cell markers.

Sequences were obtained from CD4+ T cells sorted from blood. The receptors derive from a woman younger than 30 in good health.

V usage is TRBV29-1 and J usage is TRBJ2-1; maybe TRBD1 (6 bases). Germline-derived CDR1 and CDR2 are SQVTM and ANQGSEA. There are 16 residues in the CDR3. V shed 3 bases and J shed 0 bases, with 15 bases lying between them. The CDR3 DNA is TGCAGCGTTGACGAAGGTTCAGGGGACTCCTACAATGAGCAGTTCTTC. Translated: CSVDEGSGDSYNEQFF.

The CDR3 DNA reads TGTGCCAGCAGCTTAGGTCATAGCGGGGGCTACCAAGAGACCCAGTACTTC. Its protein is CASSLGHSGGYQETQYF. The J gene is TRBJ2-5, the V gene TRBV5-6, with TRBD2 identical over 9 bases. V lost 2 bases to trimming and J lost 0 bases; unmatched junction nucleotides: 8. Germline CDR1 SGHDT, CDR2 YYEEEE. The CDR3 length is 17 residues. Full variable domain (outside the CDR3, taken from reference TRBV5-6 and TRBJ2-5): DAGVTQSPTHLIKTRGQQVTLRCSPKSGHDTVSWYQQALGQGPQFIFQYYEEEERQRGNFPDRFSGHQFPNYSSELNVNALLLGDSALYLCASSLGHSGGYQETQYFGPGTRLLVL.

This chain uses TRBV3-1 with TRBJ1-6; TRBD1 might be the D (6 bases). V lost 3 bases and J 9 bases, leaving 12 bases between the germline ends. The CDR3 contains 14 residues. From germline, CDR1 is LGHDT and CDR2 YNNKEL (reference sequence). The CDR3 DNA follows: TGTGCCAGCAGCCACACTACAGGGCCTTCACCCCTCCACTTT. Protein product: CASSHTTGPSPLHF.

A few counts support this clonotype. The chain has TRBV5-1 and TRBJ2-3, with 8 bases aligning to TRBD2. Germline V gene data show CDR1 as SGHRS and CDR2 as YFSETQ. V lost 0 bases and J lost 1; bases outside the gene matches: 4. This CDR3 comprises 16 residues. The CDR3 loop is CASSLETAGGTDTQYF. CDR3 nucleotide sequence: TGCGCCAGCAGCTTGGAAACAGCGGGGGGCACAGATACGCAGTATTTT.

This clonotype was counted at least ten times. The chain couples TRBV10-3 to TRBJ2-1; TRBD1 is a possible D gene (5 bases). The CDR3 contains 15 residues. Between the trimmed V and J ends, which lost 2 bases and 4 bases, there was a span of 12 bases. Germline CDR1 reads ENHRY; CDR2 reads SYGVKD. CDR3 in DNA: TGTGCCATCAGTGAGCCACAGGCTTTATACAATGAGCAGTTCTTC. Translated, it gives CAISEPQALYNEQFF.

The chain has TRBV5-6 and TRBJ2-1, with D perhaps TRBD2 (7 bases). The CDR3 is 16 residues long. Germline V gene data show CDR1 as SGHDT and CDR2 as YYEEEE. V shed 3 bases and J shed 0 bases, with 13 bases lying between them. The CDR3 here is CASSSRRGASYNEQFF. The CDR3 bases are TGTGCCAGCAGCTCCCGCCGGGGGGCCTCCTACAATGAGCAGTTCTTC.

This clonotype was counted only a few times. This chain connects TRBV6-6 to TRBJ1-2; D perhaps matches TRBD1 (5 bases). Germline V gene lookup returns CDR1 MNHNY and CDR2 SVGAGI (reference sequence). The CDR3 totals 12 residues. The V end lost 5 bases, the J end lost 8 bases, and 12 bases lay between the germline ends. The CDR3 nucleotides are TGTGCCAGCAGTAACCGGGACCTGGGCTACACCTTC. Protein sequence: CASSNRDLGYTF.

The chain joins TRBV9 to TRBJ1-4, with D unclear. CDR1 and CDR2 (germline): SGDLS, YYNGEE. The CDR3 sequence is 14 residues long. V lost 4 bases to trimming and J lost 4 bases, with 11 bases between them. The CDR3: CASSPLSFNEKLFF. For the CDR3, the DNA is TGTGCCAGCAGCCCCCTGAGCTTTAATGAAAAACTGTTTTTT. Filled out from reference TRBV9 and TRBJ1-4, the complete variable domain reads DSGVTQTPKHLITATGQRVTLRCSPRSGDLSVYWYQQSLDQGLQFLIQYYNGEERAKGNILERFSAQQFPDLHSELNLSSLELGDSALYFCASSPLSFNEKLFFGSGTQLSVL.

There are a few counts of this clonotype. The rearrangement joins TRBV29-1 to TRBJ2-3; no firm D call. Trimming pared 4 bases from V and 2 bases from J, leaving 10 bases between. Germline loops: CDR1 SQVTM, CDR2 ANQGSEA. This CDR3 is built from 13 residues. CDR3 nucleotides: TGCAGCGTTGCCCGGACCGTCACAGATACGCAGTATTTT. Translating it yields CSVARTVTDTQYF.

V gene TRBV7-2 combines with J gene TRBJ1-2; D is unresolved. Germline lookup yields CDR1 SGHTA and CDR2 FQGNSA. Trimming cost V 2 bases and J 3 bases, with 13 bases left between them. The CDR3 loop spans 15 amino acids. CDR3 sequence reads: CASSLNWKGDYGYTF. CDR3 nucleotide sequence: TGTGCCAGCAGCTTAAACTGGAAGGGAGACTATGGCTACACCTTC.

The table lists this clonotype with a few counts. The rearrangement uses TRBV29-1 and TRBJ2-1; tentatively, D is TRBD2 (5 bases). Germline values: CDR1 SQVTM, CDR2 ANQGSEA. This CDR3 is 14 amino acids long. With 4 bases removed from V and 5 bases from J, the gap between germline ends came to 15 bases. The CDR3 DNA is TGCAGCGTTGGGCGGCTAGCCGTGGACAATGAGCAGTTCTTC. Protein sequence: CSVGRLAVDNEQFF.

This clonotype was seen only a few times. V gene TRBV6-2 or TRBV6-3 combines with J gene TRBJ2-1; 9 bases map to TRBD2. Trimming cost V 5 bases and J 3 bases; bases outside gene matches: 5. The CDR3 consists of 15 residues. CDR1 and CDR2 from the germline V gene are MNHEY and SVGEGT. CDR3 coding DNA: TGTGCCAGCAGTCTATGGCGGGAGGGCTACAATGAGCAGTTCTTC. As protein: CASSLWREGYNEQFF.

The chain carries TRBV11-2 and TRBJ2-5; 15 bases fit TRBD2. The CDR3 contains 17 residues. Germline assignment: CDR1 SGHAT and CDR2 FQNNGV. V shed 5 bases and J 5 bases; nucleotides not matched to a gene: 9. CDR3 in DNA: TGTGCCAGCAGCCCATGGACTAGCGGGAGGGCCGGGGAGACCCAGTACTTC. Protein product: CASSPWTSGRAGETQYF.

This clonotype was seen a few times. The rearrangement links TRBV12-3 or TRBV12-4 to TRBJ2-6; weak D call: TRBD2 (5 bases). The CDR3 covers 15 residues. With 3 bases removed from V and 4 bases from J, the gap between germline ends came to 10 bases. CDR3 DNA: TGTGCCAGCAGTTTTTTGGACTTCGGGGCCAACGTCCTGACTTTC. Translated, it gives CASSFLDFGANVLTF.

The chain has TRBV20-1 and TRBJ2-1, with D possibly TRBD1 on 6 matching bases. The CDR3 covers 14 residues. Looked up from germline, CDR1 is DFQATT and CDR2 is SNEGSKA (reference sequence). Trimming cost V 6 bases and J 0 bases, with 12 bases left between them. The CDR3 is CSAPDSFSYNEQFF. The CDR3 coding sequence is TGCAGTGCACCGGACAGTTTCTCCTACAATGAGCAGTTCTTC.

The V gene is TRBV18, the J gene TRBJ2-7; possibly TRBD1 for D (5 bases). Germline assignment: CDR1 KGHSH and CDR2 LQKENI. The V end lost 5 bases, the J end lost 7 bases, and 15 bases lay between the germline ends. This CDR3 has 13 amino acids. The CDR3 DNA reads as TGTGCCAGCTCAAACAGGTTGACTGAGGAGCAGTACTTC. Translated, it gives CASSNRLTEEQYF.

The table lists this clonotype with a few counts. This chain joins TRBV29-1 and TRBJ1-3, with TRBD1 matching over 7 bases. Germline V gene data show CDR1 as SQVTM and CDR2 as ANQGSEA. Trimming cost V 4 bases and J 4 bases; bases outside gene matches: 4. CDR3 length equals 13 residues. CDR3 sequence: CSVATGRGNTIYF. Here the CDR3 DNA reads TGCAGCGTTGCGACAGGGCGAGGAAACACCATATATTTT.

This sequence joins TRBV7-9 and TRBJ2-7, with 9 bases lining up with TRBD2. The CDR3 contains 16 residues. V gave up 5 bases and J gave up 3 bases; unmatched junction bases: 11. Germline assignment: CDR1 SEHNR and CDR2 FQNEAQ (reference sequence). The CDR3 DNA reads as TGTGCCAGCAGCGTAGGGCGGGGGGGTATTGGCTACGAGCAGTACTTC. It specifies CASSVGRGGIGYEQYF. The whole variable domain, filled in from reference TRBV7-9 and TRBJ2-7, reads DTGVSQNPRHKITKRGQNVTFRCDPISEHNRLYWYRQTLGQGPEFLTYFQNEAQLEKSRLLSDRFSAERPKGSFSTLEIQRTEQGDSAMYLCASSVGRGGIGYEQYFGPGTRLTVT.

The chain couples TRBV11-1 to TRBJ2-6; TRBD1 might be the D (6 bases). Germline V gene data show CDR1 as SGHAT and CDR2 as FQDESV (reference sequence). The CDR3 has 18 amino acids. Trimming removed 1 base at V and 0 bases at J, with 13 bases between. Written as DNA, the CDR3 is TGTGCCAGCAGCTTAGTAGGACAGCGAGACTCTGGGGCCAACGTCCTGACTTTC. Its protein is CASSLVGQRDSGANVLTF.

This clonotype was seen just once. This chain links TRBV5-4 with TRBJ2-3; possibly TRBD1 for D (6 bases). The V and J ends lost 3 bases and 4 bases respectively, with 12 bases between them. CDR3 length: 14 amino acids. Germline CDR1 SGHNT, CDR2 YYREEE (reference sequence). This CDR3 is CASSSTGSPDTQYF. Written as DNA, the CDR3 is TGTGCCAGCAGCTCCACAGGGAGCCCAGATACGCAGTATTTT. Drawing the rest from reference TRBV5-4 and TRBJ2-3, the complete variable domain is ETGVTQSPTHLIKTRGQQVTLRCSSQSGHNTVSWYQQALGQGPQFIFQYYREEENGRGNFPPRFSGLQFPNYSSELNVNALELDDSALYLCASSSTGSPDTQYFGPGTRLTVL.